This TCR beta chain emerged from a study of shared clonotypes between healthy human individuals. The naive CD8 subset, CD45RO-negative cells positively selected for CCR7, excluded terminally differentiated effector memory CD45RA+ cells. Germline V gene data show CDR1 as SQVTM and CDR2 as ANQGSEA. The length of the CDR3 is 14 residues. V was pared by 0 bases and J by 2 bases, with 9 bases between. This clone showed up just once. The sorted-subset replicate PCRs were given about 200 ng DNA, which is tens of thousands of T cell genomes. As handled by the study authors: In the immunoSEQ data, sequences were junction-only and lacked quality scores, so filtering differed. TCRdb keeps only in-frame clones here, not all; method: immunoSEQ multiplex PCR. That table furnishes V, J and clone size, whereas the DNA furnished D and trimming. The sample records some 600,000 clones, roughly 95% being singletons.

What was sequenced was naive CD8+ T cells sorted from blood. J is TRBJ2-3 and V is TRBV29-1; D might be TRBD1 (5 bases). The TCR sequence derives from a woman aged 30 to 39 in good health. CDR3 coding DNA: TGCAGCGTTGAAGAGTCAGGGTCCACAGATACGCAGTATTTT. It codes for CSVEESGSTDTQYF.